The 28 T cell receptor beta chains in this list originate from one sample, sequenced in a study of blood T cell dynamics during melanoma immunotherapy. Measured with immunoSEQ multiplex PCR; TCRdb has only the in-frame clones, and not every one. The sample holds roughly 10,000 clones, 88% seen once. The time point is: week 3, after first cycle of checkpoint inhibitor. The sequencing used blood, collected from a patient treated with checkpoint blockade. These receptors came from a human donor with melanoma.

Here the CDR3 DNA reads TGTGCCAGCTCACCAGAGACCCCAGATACGCAGTATTTT. It codes for CASSPETPDTQYF. The chain combines TRBV18 with TRBJ2-3; D is ambiguous. CDR1 and CDR2 from the germline V gene are KGHSH and LQKENI. V was cut by 2 bases and J by 4 bases, with 7 bases left in between. The CDR3 runs to 13 residues.

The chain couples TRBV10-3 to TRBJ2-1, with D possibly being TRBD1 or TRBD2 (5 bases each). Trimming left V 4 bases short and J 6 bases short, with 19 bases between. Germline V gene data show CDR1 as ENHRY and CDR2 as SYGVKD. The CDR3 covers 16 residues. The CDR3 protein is CAISVRGDLPGNEQFF. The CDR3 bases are TGTGCCATCAGTGTTCGAGGGGACCTTCCCGGCAATGAGCAGTTCTTC.

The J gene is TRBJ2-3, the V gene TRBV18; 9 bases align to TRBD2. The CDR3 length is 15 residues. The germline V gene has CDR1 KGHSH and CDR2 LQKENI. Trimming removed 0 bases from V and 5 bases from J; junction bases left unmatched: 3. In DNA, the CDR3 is TGTGCCAGCTCACCACCGGGGACTAGCCGAGATACGCAGTATTTT. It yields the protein CASSPPGTSRDTQYF.

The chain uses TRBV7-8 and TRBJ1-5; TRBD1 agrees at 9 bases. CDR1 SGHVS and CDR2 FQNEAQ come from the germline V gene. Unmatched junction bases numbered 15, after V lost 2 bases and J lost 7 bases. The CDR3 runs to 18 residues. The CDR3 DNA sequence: TGTGCCAGCAGCTTAAGGGTACGGGGACAGGGCTCGCGGCAGCCCCAGCATTTT. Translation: CASSLRVRGQGSRQPQHF. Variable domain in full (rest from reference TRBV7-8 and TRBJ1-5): GAGVSQSPRYKVAKRGQDVALRCDPISGHVSLFWYQQALGQGPEFLTYFQNEAQLDKSGLPSDRFFAERPEGSVSTLKIQRTQQEDSAVYLCASSLRVRGQGSRQPQHFGDGTRLSIL.

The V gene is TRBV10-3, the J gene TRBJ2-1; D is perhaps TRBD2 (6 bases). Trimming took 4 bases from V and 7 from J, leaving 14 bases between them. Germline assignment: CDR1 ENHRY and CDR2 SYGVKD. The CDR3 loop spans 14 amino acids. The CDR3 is CAISADAGGNEQFF. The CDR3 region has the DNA TGTGCCATCAGTGCCGACGCTGGGGGGAATGAGCAGTTCTTC.

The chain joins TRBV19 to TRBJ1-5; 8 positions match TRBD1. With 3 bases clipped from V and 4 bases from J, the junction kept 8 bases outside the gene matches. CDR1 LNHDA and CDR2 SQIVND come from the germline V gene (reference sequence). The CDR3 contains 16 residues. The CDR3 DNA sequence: TGTGCCAGTAGTATTAGTACCAGGGGGCGAAATCAGCCCCAGCATTTT. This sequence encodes CASSISTRGRNQPQHF.

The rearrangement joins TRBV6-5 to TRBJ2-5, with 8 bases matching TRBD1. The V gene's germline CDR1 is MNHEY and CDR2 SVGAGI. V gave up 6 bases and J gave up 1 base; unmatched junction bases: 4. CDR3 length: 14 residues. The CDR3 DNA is TGTGCCAGCAGAACCACAGGGGGCCAAGAGACCCAGTACTTC. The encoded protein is CASRTTGGQETQYF.

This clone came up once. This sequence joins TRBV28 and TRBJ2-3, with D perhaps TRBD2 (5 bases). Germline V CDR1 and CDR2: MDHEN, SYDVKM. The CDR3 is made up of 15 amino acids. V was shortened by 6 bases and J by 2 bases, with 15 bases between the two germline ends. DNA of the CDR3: TGTGCCAGCAGCGGCGCGGGCCCTACCACAGATACGCAGTATTTT. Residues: CASSGAGPTTDTQYF. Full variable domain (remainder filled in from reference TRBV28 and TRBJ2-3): DVKVTQSSRYLVKRTGEKVFLECVQDMDHENMFWYRQDPGLGLRLIYFSYDVKMKEKGDIPEGYSVSREKKERFSLILESASTNQTSMYLCASSGAGPTTDTQYFGPGTRLTVL.

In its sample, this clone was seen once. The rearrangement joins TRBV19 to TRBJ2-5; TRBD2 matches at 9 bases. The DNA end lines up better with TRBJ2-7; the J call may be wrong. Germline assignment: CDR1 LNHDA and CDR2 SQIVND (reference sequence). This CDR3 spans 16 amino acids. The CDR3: CASSKLKAGGQDEQYF. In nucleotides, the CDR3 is TGTGCCAGTAGCAAGCTGAAAGCGGGGGGCCAGGACGAGCAGTACTTC.

This CDR3 reads CASSQDYQGAGDTQYF. DNA for the CDR3: TGTGCCAGCAGCCAAGATTACCAGGGGGCGGGGGATACGCAGTATTTT. The rearrangement uses TRBV4-2 and TRBJ2-3; TRBD1 aligns across 8 bases. The CDR3 has 16 amino acids. V shed 0 bases, J shed 6 bases, and the junction held 8 bases outside the gene matches. In germline, CDR1 is LGHNA, CDR2 YNFKEQ.

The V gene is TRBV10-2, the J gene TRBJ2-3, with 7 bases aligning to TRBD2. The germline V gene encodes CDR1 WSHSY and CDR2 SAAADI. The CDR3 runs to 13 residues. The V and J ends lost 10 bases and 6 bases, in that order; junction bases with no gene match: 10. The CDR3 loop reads CAIQLAGGDTQYF. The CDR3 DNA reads TGCGCCATCCAACTAGCCGGGGGGGATACGCAGTATTTT.

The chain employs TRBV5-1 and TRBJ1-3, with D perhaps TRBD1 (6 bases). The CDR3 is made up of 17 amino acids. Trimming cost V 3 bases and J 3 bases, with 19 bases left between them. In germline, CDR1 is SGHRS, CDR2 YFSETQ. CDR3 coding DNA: TGCGCCAGCAGCTCCCTGGGAACAGGGTCAGGTGGAAACACCATATATTTT. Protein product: CASSSLGTGSGGNTIYF.

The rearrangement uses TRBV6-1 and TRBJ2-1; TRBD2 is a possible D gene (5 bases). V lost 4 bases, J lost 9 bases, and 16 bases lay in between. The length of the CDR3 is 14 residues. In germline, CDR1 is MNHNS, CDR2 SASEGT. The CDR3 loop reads CASSGTRGSAEQFF. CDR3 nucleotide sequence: TGTGCCAGCAGTGGTACTAGAGGGTCGGCTGAGCAGTTCTTC.

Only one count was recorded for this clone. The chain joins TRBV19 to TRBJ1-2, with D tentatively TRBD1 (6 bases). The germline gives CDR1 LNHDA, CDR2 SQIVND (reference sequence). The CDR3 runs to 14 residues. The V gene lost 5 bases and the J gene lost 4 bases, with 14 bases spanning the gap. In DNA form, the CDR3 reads TGTGCCAGTAGTTCGCACGGGACAAGCTATGGCTACACCTTC. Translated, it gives CASSSHGTSYGYTF.

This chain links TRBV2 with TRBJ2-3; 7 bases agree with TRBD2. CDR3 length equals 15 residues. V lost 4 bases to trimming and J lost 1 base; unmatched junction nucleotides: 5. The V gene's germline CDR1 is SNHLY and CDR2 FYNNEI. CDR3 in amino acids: CASSVLSGGTDTQYF. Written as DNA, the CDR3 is TGTGCCAGCAGTGTTTTAAGCGGGGGCACAGATACGCAGTATTTT.

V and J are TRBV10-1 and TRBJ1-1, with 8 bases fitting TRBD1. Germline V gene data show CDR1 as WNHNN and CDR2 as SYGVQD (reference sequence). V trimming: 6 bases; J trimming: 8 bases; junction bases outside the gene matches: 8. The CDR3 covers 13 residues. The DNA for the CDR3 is TGCGCCAGCAGCCCACAGGGGGATGGAGAAGCTTTCTTT. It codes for CASSPQGDGEAFF.

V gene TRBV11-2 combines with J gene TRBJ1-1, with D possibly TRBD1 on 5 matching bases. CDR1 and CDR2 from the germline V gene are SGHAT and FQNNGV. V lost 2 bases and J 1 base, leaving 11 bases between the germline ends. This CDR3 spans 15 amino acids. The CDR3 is CASSLRKGQNTEAFF. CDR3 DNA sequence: TGTGCCAGCAGCTTAAGGAAGGGGCAGAACACTGAAGCTTTCTTT.

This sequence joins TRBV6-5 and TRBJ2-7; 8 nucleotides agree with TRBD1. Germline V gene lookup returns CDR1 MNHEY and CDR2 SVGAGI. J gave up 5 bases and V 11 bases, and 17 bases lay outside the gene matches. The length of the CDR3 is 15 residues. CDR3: CACDPQGALFHEQYF. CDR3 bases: TGTGCCTGTGACCCTCAGGGGGCTCTGTTCCACGAGCAGTACTTC.

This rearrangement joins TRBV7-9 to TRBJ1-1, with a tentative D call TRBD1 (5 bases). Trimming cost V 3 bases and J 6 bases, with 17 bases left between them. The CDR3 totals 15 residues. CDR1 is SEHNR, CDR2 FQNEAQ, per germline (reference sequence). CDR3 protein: CASSLRTSREPEAFF. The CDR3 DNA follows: TGTGCCAGCAGCTTGAGGACAAGCCGAGAACCTGAAGCTTTCTTT.

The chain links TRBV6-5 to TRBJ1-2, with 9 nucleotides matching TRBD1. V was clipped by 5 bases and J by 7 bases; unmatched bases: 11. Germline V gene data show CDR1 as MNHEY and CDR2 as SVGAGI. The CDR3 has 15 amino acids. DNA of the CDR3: TGTGCCAGCAGTGCGTGGCGGGACAGGGATGGTGGCTACACCTTC. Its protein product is CASSAWRDRDGGYTF.

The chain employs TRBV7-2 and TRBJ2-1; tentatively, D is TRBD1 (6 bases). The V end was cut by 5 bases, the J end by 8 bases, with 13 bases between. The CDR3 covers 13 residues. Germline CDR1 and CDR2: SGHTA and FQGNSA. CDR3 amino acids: CASSPTGGDEQFF. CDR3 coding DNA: TGTGCCAGCAGCCCGACAGGTGGCGATGAGCAGTTCTTC.

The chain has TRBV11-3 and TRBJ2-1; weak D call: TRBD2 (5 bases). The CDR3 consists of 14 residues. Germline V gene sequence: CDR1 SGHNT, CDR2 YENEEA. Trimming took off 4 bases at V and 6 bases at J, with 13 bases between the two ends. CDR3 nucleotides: TGTGCCAGCAGCTCCCCCCCTAGCTCCAATGAGCAGTTCTTC. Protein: CASSSPPSSNEQFF. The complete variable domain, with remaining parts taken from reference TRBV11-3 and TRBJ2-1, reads EAGVVQSPRYKIIEKKQPVAFWCNPISGHNTLYWYLQNLGQGPELLIRYENEEAVDDSQLPKDRFSAERLKGVDSTLKIQPAELGDSAVYLCASSSPPSSNEQFFGPGTRLTVL.

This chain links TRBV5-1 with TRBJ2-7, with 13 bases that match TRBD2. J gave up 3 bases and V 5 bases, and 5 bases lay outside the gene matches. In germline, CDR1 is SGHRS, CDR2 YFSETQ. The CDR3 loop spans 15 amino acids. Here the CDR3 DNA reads TGCGCCAGCAGAAAACTAGCGGGGGGGCTCTACGAGCAGTACTTC. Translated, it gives CASRKLAGGLYEQYF.

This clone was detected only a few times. In nucleotides, the CDR3 is TGTGCCAGCGCTGGGGTAGGGAGCAATCAGCCCCAGCATTTT. Amino acids: CASAGVGSNQPQHF. This chain links TRBV6-1 with TRBJ1-5; unclear D gene. This CDR3 has 14 residues. V gave up 8 bases and J gave up 1 base, with 12 bases separating them. Germline V lookup: CDR1 MNHNS, CDR2 SASEGT.

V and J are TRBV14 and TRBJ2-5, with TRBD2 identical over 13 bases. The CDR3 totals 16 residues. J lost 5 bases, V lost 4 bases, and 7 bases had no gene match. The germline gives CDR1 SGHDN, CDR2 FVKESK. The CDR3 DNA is TGTGCCAGCAGCCCCTGGACTAGCGGGGGCTCGGAGACCCAGTACTTC. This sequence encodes CASSPWTSGGSETQYF.

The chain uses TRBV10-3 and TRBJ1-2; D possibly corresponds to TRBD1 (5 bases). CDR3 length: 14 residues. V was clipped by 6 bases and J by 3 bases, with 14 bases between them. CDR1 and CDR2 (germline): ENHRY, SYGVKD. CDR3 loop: CAIRKDITYYGYTF. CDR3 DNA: TGTGCCATCAGAAAGGACATCACCTACTATGGCTACACCTTC.

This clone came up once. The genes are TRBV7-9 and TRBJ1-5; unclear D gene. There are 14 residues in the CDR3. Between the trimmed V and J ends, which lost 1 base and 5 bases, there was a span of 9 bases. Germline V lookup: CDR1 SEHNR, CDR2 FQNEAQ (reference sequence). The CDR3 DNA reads TGTGCCAGCAGCTTAGACCCTTCCCATCAGCCCCAGCATTTT. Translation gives CASSLDPSHQPQHF.

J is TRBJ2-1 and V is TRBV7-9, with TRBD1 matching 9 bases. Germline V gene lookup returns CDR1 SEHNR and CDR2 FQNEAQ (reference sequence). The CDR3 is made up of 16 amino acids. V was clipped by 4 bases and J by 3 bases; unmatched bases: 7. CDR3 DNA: TGTGCCAGCAGCTCCACACAGGGGGCTCTCTACAATGAGCAGTTCTTC. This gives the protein CASSSTQGALYNEQFF.